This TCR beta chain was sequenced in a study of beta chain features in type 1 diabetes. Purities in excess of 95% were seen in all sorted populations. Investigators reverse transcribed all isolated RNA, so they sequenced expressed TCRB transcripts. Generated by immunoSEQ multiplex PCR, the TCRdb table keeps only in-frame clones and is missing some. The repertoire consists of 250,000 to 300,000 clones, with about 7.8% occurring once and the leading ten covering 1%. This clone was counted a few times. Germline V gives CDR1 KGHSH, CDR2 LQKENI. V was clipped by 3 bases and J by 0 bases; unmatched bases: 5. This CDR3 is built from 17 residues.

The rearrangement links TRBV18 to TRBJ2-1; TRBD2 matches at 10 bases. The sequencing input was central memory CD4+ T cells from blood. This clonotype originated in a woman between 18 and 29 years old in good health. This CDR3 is CASSPQAGGGSYNEQFF. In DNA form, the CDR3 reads TGTGCCAGCTCACCTCAAGCGGGAGGGGGCTCCTACAATGAGCAGTTCTTC. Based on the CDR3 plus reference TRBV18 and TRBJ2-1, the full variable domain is NAGVMQNPRHLVRRRGQEARLRCSPMKGHSHVYWYRQLPEEGLKFMVYLQKENIIDESGMPKERFSAEFPKEGPSILRIQQVVRGDSAAYFCASSPQAGGGSYNEQFFGPGTRLTVL.